Shown below are 30 T cell receptor beta chains from a single sample sequenced in a study of T cells in women clearing cervical HPV infection. Sequenced by immunoSEQ multiplex PCR; TCRdb stores in-frame clones only, minus some. Recorded for this sample: about 21,000 clones. Sequencing was carried out using blood buffy coat. The receptors derive from a woman aged 18-70 years with a cervical HPV16 infection that either progressed to CIN3+ or cleared (not recorded which).

Details on this clone: The sequenced fragment ends 3 residues before the CDR3 boundary, so the rest is inferred from the germline J gene. The gene calls are TRBV12-3 or TRBV12-4 and TRBJ2-1; weak D call: TRBD2 (6 bases). The CDR3 covers 14 residues. Trimming removed 7 bases at V and 7 bases at J, with 17 bases between. Incomplete CDR3 DNA: TGTGCCAGCACCGAACCCGGGGGACTGAATGAG. This translates into CASTEPGGLNE. The whole CDR3 protein reads CASTEPGGLNEQFF.

Regarding this clone: The DNA ends 3 residues before the CDR3 does, and the rest of the CDR3 is filled in from the germline J gene. The genes are TRBV7-9 and TRBJ2-7, with TRBD1 matching over 7 bases. Per the germline V gene, CDR1 is SEHNR and CDR2 is FQNEAQ (reference sequence). Trimming took 5 bases from V and 4 from J; bases not matched to a gene: 8. The CDR3 has 14 amino acids. The DNA read from the CDR3 is TGTGCCAGCAGCCGTCCAGGACAGGAGTACGAG. Translation: CASSRPGQEYE. In full, the CDR3 reads CASSRPGQEYEQYF.

Concerning this clone itself: From the germline J gene comes the end of the CDR3, since the read stops 3 residues before it. This chain uses TRBV6-1 with TRBJ1-5; D gene ambiguous. In germline, CDR1 is MNHNS, CDR2 SASEGT. The length of the CDR3 is 14 residues. With 1 base removed from V and 7 bases from J, the gap between germline ends came to 11 bases. The covered CDR3 bases are TGTGCCAGCAGTGAAGGCGGGCAATGGCAGCCC. This encodes CASSEGGQWQP. The full CDR3 reads CASSEGGQWQPQHF.

Concerning this clone: Sequencing ends 3 residues short of the CDR3 end; the germline J gene provides the rest. The gene calls are TRBV5-1 and TRBJ1-5; 9 nucleotides align to TRBD1. V shed 1 base and J 3 bases; nucleotides not matched to a gene: 20. Germline CDR1 reads SGHRS; CDR2 reads YFSETQ. The CDR3 is made up of 21 amino acids. This CDR3 is CASSLPPNRDRESHHNQPQHF. Partial CDR3 DNA: TGCGCCAGCAGCTTGCCCCCCAACCGGGACAGGGAGTCCCACCACAATCAGCCC. Based on the CDR3 plus reference TRBV5-1 and TRBJ1-5, the full variable domain is KAGVTQTPRYLIKTRGQQVTLSCSPISGHRSVSWYQQTPGQGLQFLFEYFSETQRNKGNFPGRFSGRQFSNSRSEMNVSTLELGDSALYLCASSLPPNRDRESHHNQPQHFGDGTRLSIL.

Remarks on this clone: Coverage ceases 3 residues before the CDR3 finishes, and the germline J gene fills in the end. The V gene is TRBV18, the J gene TRBJ1-1, with D possibly matching TRBD1 (5 bases). Between the trimmed V and J ends, which lost 2 bases and 4 bases, there was a span of 11 bases. The germline CDR1 and CDR2 sequences are KGHSH and LQKENI. CDR3 length equals 14 residues. This CDR3 reads CASSPRGDGTEAFF. Incomplete CDR3 DNA: TGTGCCAGCTCACCAAGGGGCGATGGCACTGAA.

Turning to this clone: The read ends 3 residues shy of where the CDR3 ends; the end is completed using the germline J gene. V gene TRBV4-2 combines with J gene TRBJ1-3; 9 positions agree with TRBD1. The germline V gene has CDR1 LGHNA and CDR2 YNFKEQ. The CDR3 runs to 18 residues. The trim removed 2 bases at V and 5 bases at J, leaving 13 bases unmatched. The CDR3 here is CASSQRSLGTGNRNTIYF. The part of the CDR3 DNA that was read is TGTGCCAGCAGCCAACGATCCCTAGGGACAGGGAACAGAAACACC.

Incomplete CDR3 DNA: TGCAGTGCTAGCCTAGCGGGAGGGTACGAG. Amino acids: CSASLAGGYE. The whole CDR3 protein reads CSASLAGGYEQYF. V is TRBV20-1 and J is TRBJ2-7; TRBD2 matches at 12 bases. The read ends 3 residues shy of where the CDR3 ends; the end is completed using the germline J gene. V shed 3 bases, J shed 4 bases, and the junction held 1 base outside the gene matches. The CDR3 extends over 13 amino acids. Germline values: CDR1 DFQATT, CDR2 SNEGSKA (reference sequence).

For this clone: The CDR3 goes on 3 residues after the read ends, and that part is filled in from the germline J gene. V and J are TRBV20-1 and TRBJ2-6, with TRBD1 matching over 10 bases. The CDR3 is made up of 18 amino acids. V shed 5 bases and J 0 bases; nucleotides not matched to a gene: 10. Germline loops: CDR1 DFQATT, CDR2 SNEGSKA (reference sequence). The CDR3 region is CSAFTGTGARSGANVLTF. CDR3 DNA, as far as it was read: TGCAGTGCTTTCACCGGGACAGGGGCACGCTCTGGGGCCAACGTC.

A word on this clone: Read sequence stops 3 residues before the CDR3 end, and the germline J gene provides the missing end. The chain recombines TRBV5-4 with TRBJ1-1; D unresolved. The V gene's germline CDR1 is SGHNT and CDR2 YYREEE (reference sequence). The CDR3 is made up of 13 amino acids. Trimming shortened V by 4 bases and J by 0 bases, and 7 bases separated the two germline ends. The CDR3 loop is CASSQEVNTEAFF. CDR3 DNA (partial): TGTGCCAGCAGCCAAGAGGTGAACACTGAA. Full variable domain (rest looked up from reference TRBV5-4 and TRBJ1-1): ETGVTQSPTHLIKTRGQQVTLRCSSQSGHNTVSWYQQALGQGPQFIFQYYREEENGRGNFPPRFSGLQFPNYSSELNVNALELDDSALYLCASSQEVNTEAFFGQGTRLTVV.

About this clone: The read ends 3 residues shy of where the CDR3 ends; the end is completed using the germline J gene. This sequence joins TRBV28 and TRBJ2-7; D call uncertain. This CDR3 has 12 residues. With 4 bases removed from V and 3 bases from J, the gap between germline ends came to 7 bases. Looked up from germline, CDR1 is MDHEN and CDR2 is SYDVKM. The CDR3 region is CASSSDFYEQYF. The DNA read from the CDR3 is TGTGCCAGCAGTTCAGACTTCTACGAG. Full variable domain (remainder filled in from reference TRBV28 and TRBJ2-7): DVKVTQSSRYLVKRTGEKVFLECVQDMDHENMFWYRQDPGLGLRLIYFSYDVKMKEKGDIPEGYSVSREKKERFSLILESASTNQTSMYLCASSSDFYEQYFGPGTRLTVT.

Comment on this clone: The missing CDR3 end, 3 residues past where the read stops, is filled in from the germline J gene. V is TRBV7-2 and J is TRBJ1-5; 7 positions agree with TRBD1. CDR3 length: 16 amino acids. The J segment lost 2 bases and the V segment lost 0 bases, leaving 4 bases of the junction unmatched. CDR1 is SGHTA and CDR2 is FQGNSA in the germline V gene. CDR3 DNA (partial): TGTGCCAGCAGCTTAGCCCGACAGGGCGGCAATCAGCCC. This translates into CASSLARQGGNQP. The CDR3 in full is CASSLARQGGNQPQHF.

In the case of this clone: Read sequence stops 3 residues before the CDR3 end, and the germline J gene provides the missing end. The gene calls are TRBV10-2 and TRBJ2-3; 8 bases fit TRBD2. Trimming cost V 5 bases and J 1 base; bases outside gene matches: 2. This CDR3 comprises 14 residues. Looked up from germline, CDR1 is WSHSY and CDR2 is SAAADI. The covered CDR3 bases are TGCGCCAGCAGTACGACTAGCGGCACAGATACG. Its translation: CASSTTSGTDT. The complete CDR3 protein is CASSTTSGTDTQYF.

The CDR3 protein is CAWSQGRRNTEAFF. CDR3 DNA (partial): TGTGCCTGGAGTCAGGGGAGAAGGAACACTGAA. The V and J genes are TRBV30 and TRBJ1-1, with a weak D call TRBD1 (6 bases). The DNA ends 3 residues before the CDR3 does, and the rest of the CDR3 is filled in from the germline J gene. This CDR3 comprises 14 residues. V shed 2 bases and J shed 1 base, with 11 bases lying between them. CDR1 is GTSNPN and CDR2 is SVGIG in the germline V gene (reference sequence).

As for this clone: The read halts 3 residues ahead of the CDR3 end, with the missing end drawn from the germline J gene. The chain has TRBV14 and TRBJ1-6; 8 nucleotides match TRBD1. The CDR3 runs 15 residues. The germline V gene has CDR1 SGHDN and CDR2 FVKESK. Trimming removed 1 base from V and 7 bases from J; junction bases left unmatched: 3. The covered CDR3 bases are TGTGCCAGCAGCCAAGTAGGGACAGGCAATTCACCC. Translation: CASSQVGTGNSP. The entire CDR3 protein reads CASSQVGTGNSPLHF.

Comments on this clone: The read finishes 3 residues shy of the CDR3 end, and the germline J gene is used to complete it. The gene calls are TRBV12-3 or TRBV12-4 and TRBJ2-7, with 11 bases lining up with TRBD2. The CDR3 contains 16 residues. The junction had 8 bases not matched to a gene; V was cut back by 5 bases and J by 2 bases. CDR3 bases read: TGTGCCAGCAGTAAAATTTTAGCGGGAGGGCCCTACGAG. Its protein is CASSKILAGGPYE. The entire CDR3 reads CASSKILAGGPYEQYF.

With regard to this clone: The CDR3 end lies 3 residues beyond the end of the read and is filled in from the germline J gene. V is TRBV12-3 or TRBV12-4 and J is TRBJ2-7; D remains ambiguous. V shed 6 bases and J shed 3 bases, with 15 bases lying between them. This CDR3 contains 14 residues. The CDR3 protein is CASRKTLPGYEQYF. The part of the CDR3 DNA that was read is TGTGCCAGCAGGAAAACCCTTCCCGGCTACGAG.

Turning to this clone: Read coverage stops 3 residues before the CDR3 terminus; the germline J gene supplies the remainder. The genes are TRBV5-1 and TRBJ2-5, with 12 bases lining up with TRBD2. This CDR3 has 17 amino acids. The J segment lost 5 bases and the V segment lost 6 bases, leaving 14 bases of the junction unmatched. Germline CDR1 and CDR2: SGHRS and YFSETQ. The DNA read from the CDR3 is TGCGCCAGCAATCAAAGAGCTAGCGGGAGGGCCCATGAGACC. Protein product: CASNQRASGRAHET. From start to end, the CDR3 is CASNQRASGRAHETQYF.

Remarks on this clone: The CDR3 goes on 3 residues after the read ends, and that part is filled in from the germline J gene. This sequence joins TRBV2 and TRBJ2-3; D ambiguous. The CDR3 runs to 14 residues. Germline CDR1 and CDR2: SNHLY and FYNNEI. V was pared by 2 bases and J by 2 bases, with 8 bases between. The CDR3 DNA, read in part, is TGTGCCAGCAGTGAACTTGCGGTCACAGATACG. Translation gives CASSELAVTDT. The full CDR3 is CASSELAVTDTQYF.

The CDR3: CASSGTSGRFAYEQYF. The DNA read from the CDR3 is TGTGCCAGCAGTGGGACTAGCGGGAGGTTCGCCTACGAG. The genes are TRBV27 and TRBJ2-7, with 15 bases identical to TRBD2. The DNA ends 3 residues before the CDR3 does, and the rest of the CDR3 is filled in from the germline J gene. The CDR3 runs to 16 residues. Trimming removed 5 bases from V and 2 bases from J; junction bases left unmatched: 4. Germline loops: CDR1 MNHEY, CDR2 SMNVEV (reference sequence).

Worth noting for this clone: The read falls 3 residues short of the CDR3 end, and the missing part is taken from the germline J gene. The genes are TRBV13 and TRBJ1-6; D uncertain. Trimming removed 5 bases from V and 7 bases from J, with 12 bases in between. Germline assignment: CDR1 PRHDT and CDR2 FYEKMQ (reference sequence). The CDR3 extends over 14 amino acids. The CDR3 sequence is CASSRGRGNSPLHF. The part of the CDR3 DNA that was read is TGTGCCAGCAGCCGGGGTCGGGGAAATTCACCC.

Note on this clone: The CDR3 end falls 3 residues outside the read, so it is completed with the germline J gene. The chain combines TRBV12-3 or TRBV12-4 with TRBJ2-1, with 10 positions matching TRBD1. The CDR3 length is 16 residues. Trimming cost V 6 bases and J 8 bases; bases outside gene matches: 13. The sequenced CDR3 bases are TGTGCCAGCAGCCGGGGACAGGGGTTGATATACGATGAG. It codes for CASSRGQGLIYDE. In full, the CDR3 reads CASSRGQGLIYDEQFF.

On this clone itself: The read falls 3 residues short of the CDR3 end, and the missing part is taken from the germline J gene. The V and J genes are TRBV14 and TRBJ2-1; D not resolved. The V end lost 4 bases, the J end lost 1 base, and 5 bases lay between the germline ends. The CDR3 consists of 13 residues. The germline V gene encodes CDR1 SGHDN and CDR2 FVKESK. CDR3 DNA, as far as it was read: TGTGCCAGCAGCCGCGGATCCTACAATGAG. Its protein product is CASSRGSYNE. The entire CDR3 protein reads CASSRGSYNEQFF.

As for this clone: The read ends 3 residues shy of where the CDR3 ends; the end is completed using the germline J gene. The chain is built from TRBV5-1 and TRBJ2-1, with TRBD2 as a possible D gene (5 bases). The germline gives CDR1 SGHRS, CDR2 YFSETQ. The CDR3 spans 14 residues. Between the trimmed V and J ends, which lost 3 bases and 3 bases, there was a span of 10 bases. The CDR3 region is CASSSAGSYNEQFF. The part of the CDR3 DNA that was read is TGCGCCAGCAGCTCCGCGGGTAGCTACAATGAG.

A remark on this clone: The CDR3 end is not reached by the read, which stops 3 residues before it; the germline J gene fills it in. The chain has TRBV5-1 and TRBJ2-1; D remains unclear. V was pared by 0 bases and J by 6 bases, with 13 bases between. CDR3 length equals 15 residues. The germline V gene encodes CDR1 SGHRS and CDR2 YFSETQ. The sequenced part of the CDR3 DNA is TGCGCCAGCAGCTTGGGCCAGAATCTTCGCAATGAG. The encoded protein is CASSLGQNLRNE. The full CDR3 sequence reads CASSLGQNLRNEQFF.

Comments on this clone: The read ends 3 residues shy of where the CDR3 ends; the end is completed using the germline J gene. The V call is TRBV6-4, the J call TRBJ2-2, with D hard to call. Per the germline V gene, CDR1 is MRHNA and CDR2 is SNTAGT. The CDR3 is 13 residues long. Deletions cut 4 bases from V and 2 bases from J, with 5 bases between. The CDR3 DNA, read in part, is TGTGCCAGCAGTGCCTTTAACACCGGGGAG. Residues: CASSAFNTGE. The whole CDR3 reads CASSAFNTGELFF.

With respect to this clone: The read ends 3 residues before the CDR3 terminus; that terminus is restored from the germline J gene. The chain is built from TRBV28 and TRBJ2-2, with D perhaps matching TRBD2 (5 bases). The germline V gene encodes CDR1 MDHEN and CDR2 SYDVKM. The V end was cut by 6 bases, the J end by 1 base, with 15 bases between. There are 16 residues in the CDR3. The covered CDR3 bases are TGTGCCAGCAGCCGCCGAGGCGGAGGGAACACCGGGGAG. It is translated as CASSRRGGGNTGE. The complete CDR3 protein is CASSRRGGGNTGELFF.

The part of the CDR3 DNA that was read is TGTGCCAGCAGCCTGGGGGGGGAGGGCCTCCACGAG. It codes for CASSLGGEGLHE. The CDR3, in full, reads CASSLGGEGLHEQYF. V is TRBV3-1 (or the pseudogene TRBV3-2) and J is TRBJ2-7; 7 bases line up with TRBD2. The read finishes 3 residues shy of the CDR3 end, and the germline J gene is used to complete it. The CDR3 runs to 15 residues. The germline gives CDR1 LGHDT, CDR2 YNNKEL (reference sequence). The trim removed 4 bases at V and 5 bases at J, leaving 11 bases unmatched.

To note about this clone: The CDR3 end is not reached by the read, which stops 3 residues before it; the germline J gene fills it in. The genes are TRBV5-1 and TRBJ2-7, with D perhaps matching TRBD1 (5 bases). Germline CDR1 reads SGHRS; CDR2 reads YFSETQ. With 4 bases removed from V and 2 bases from J, the gap between germline ends came to 13 bases. This CDR3 comprises 14 residues. The chain's CDR3 is CASSQDSPTYEQYF. The DNA read from the CDR3 is TGCGCCAGCAGCCAAGACAGCCCGACCTACGAG.

To note about this clone: The CDR3 goes on 3 residues after the read ends, and that part is filled in from the germline J gene. The chain joins TRBV7-9 to TRBJ1-2; 9 bases are a match to TRBD1. The trim removed 6 bases at V and 4 bases at J, leaving 6 bases unmatched. The CDR3 has 14 residues. The germline V gene has CDR1 SEHNR and CDR2 FQNEAQ (reference sequence). The CDR3 bases that were read are TGTGCCAGCAGTTCTGGACAGGGGATCTATGGC. Translating gives CASSSGQGIYG. The CDR3 in full is CASSSGQGIYGYTF.

Details on this clone: The read terminates 3 residues ahead of where the CDR3 ends, so the germline J gene completes it. J is TRBJ1-4 and V is TRBV5-1, with 9 bases fitting TRBD1. The CDR3 is 15 residues long. Looked up from germline, CDR1 is SGHRS and CDR2 is YFSETQ. The J segment lost 5 bases and the V segment lost 4 bases, leaving 6 bases of the junction unmatched. CDR3 amino acids: CASSVSGTGNEKLFF. Partial CDR3 DNA: TGCGCCAGCAGCGTATCCGGGACAGGGAATGAAAAA.